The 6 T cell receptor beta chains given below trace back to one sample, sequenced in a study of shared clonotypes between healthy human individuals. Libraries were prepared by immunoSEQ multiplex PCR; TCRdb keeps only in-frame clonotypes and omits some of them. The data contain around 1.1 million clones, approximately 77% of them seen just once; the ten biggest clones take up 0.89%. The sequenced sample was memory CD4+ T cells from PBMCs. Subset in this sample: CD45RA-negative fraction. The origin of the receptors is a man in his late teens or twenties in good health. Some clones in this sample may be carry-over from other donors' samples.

The CDR3 sequence: CAWSTIPGQGQEKLFF. The CDR3 bases are TGTGCCTGGAGTACCATACCGGGACAGGGCCAAGAAAAACTGTTTTTT. This chain connects TRBV30 to TRBJ1-4, with 9 bases matching TRBD1. CDR3 length equals 16 residues. Germline V gene sequence: CDR1 GTSNPN, CDR2 SVGIG (reference sequence). V was pared by 2 bases and J by 8 bases, with 12 bases of the junction left unmatched. Looking up the rest from reference TRBV30 and TRBJ1-4 gives the full variable domain: SQTIHQWPATLVQPVGSPLSLECTVEGTSNPNLYWYRQAAGRGLQLLFYSVGIGQISSEVPQNLSASRPQDRQFILSSKKLLLSDSGFYLCAWSTIPGQGQEKLFFGSGTQLSVL.

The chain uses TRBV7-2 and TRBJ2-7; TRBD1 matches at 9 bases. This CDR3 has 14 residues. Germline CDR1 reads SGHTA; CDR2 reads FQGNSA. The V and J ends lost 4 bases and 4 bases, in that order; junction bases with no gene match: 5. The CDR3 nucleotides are TGTGCCAGCAGCTCACAGGGGGCGCTTTACGAGCAGTACTTC. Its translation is CASSSQGALYEQYF.

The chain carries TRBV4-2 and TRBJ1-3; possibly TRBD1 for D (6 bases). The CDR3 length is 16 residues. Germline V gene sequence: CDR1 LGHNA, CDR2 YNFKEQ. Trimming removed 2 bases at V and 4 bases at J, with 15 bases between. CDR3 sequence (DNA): TGTGCCAGCAGCCAATATCGTCAGGGGTCAGGAAACACCATATATTTT. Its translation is CASSQYRQGSGNTIYF.

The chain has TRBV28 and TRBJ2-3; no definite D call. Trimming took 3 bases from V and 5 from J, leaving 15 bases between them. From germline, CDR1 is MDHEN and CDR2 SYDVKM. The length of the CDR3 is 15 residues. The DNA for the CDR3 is TGTGCCAGCAGTTTTCGGAACTTAGGTTTAGATACGCAGTATTTT. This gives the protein CASSFRNLGLDTQYF.

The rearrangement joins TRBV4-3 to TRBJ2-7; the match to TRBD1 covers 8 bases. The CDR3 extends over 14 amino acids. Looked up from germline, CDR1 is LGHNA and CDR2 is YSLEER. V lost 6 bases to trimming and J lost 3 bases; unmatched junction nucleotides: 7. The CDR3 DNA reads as TGCGCCAGCAGTCCTGACAGGGGAGTCTACGAGCAGTACTTC. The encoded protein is CASSPDRGVYEQYF.

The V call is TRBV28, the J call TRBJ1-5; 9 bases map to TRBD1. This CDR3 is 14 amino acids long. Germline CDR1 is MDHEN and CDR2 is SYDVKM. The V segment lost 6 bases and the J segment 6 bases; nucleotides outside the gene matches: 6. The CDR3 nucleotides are TGTGCCAGCAGGGGACAGGGTGTTGTTCAGCCCCAGCATTTT. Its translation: CASRGQGVVQPQHF.